This T cell receptor beta chain was captured in a study of CD8 T cells in Susac syndrome (dated by TCRdb to about 2019). About the investigation overall: Among the sequenced Susac syndrome patients, over five had clinically active disease and under 10 were in clinical remission. At blood withdrawal, Susac syndrome patients were either therapy-naive, taking corticosteroids (in some cases with IVIg as well), or taking IVIg alone. Whether CD8+ T cell activation and differentiation in Susac syndrome was antigen driven was tested using repertoire sequencing. The clonality of the CD8+ T cell repertoire was compared across around twelve healthy donors, roughly 14 Susac syndrome patients and 15 multiple sclerosis patients.

Peripheral blood CD8+ and CD4+ T cells from healthy donors, Susac syndrome patients and multiple sclerosis patients were profiled using high-throughput TCR beta sequencing. The Susac syndrome patients fulfilled recently defined diagnostic criteria for either definite or probable disease. Bulk CD8+ and CD4+ T cells were purified by magnetic negative isolation, whereas CD8+ TEMRA cells were enriched by FACS. Blood was collected in EDTA tubes and processed within 24 hours, with PBMCs isolated through density gradient centrifugation. PBMCs intended for TCR sequencing were frozen in liquid nitrogen and were later thawed in a 37 degrees C water bath. The sorted or isolated CD4+, CD8+ and CD8+ TEMRA cells reached a purity of at least 90%. RNA was extracted with the RNeasy kit and roughly 0.45 to 1 ug was reverse transcribed using random hexamers. TCR beta CDR3 regions were amplified with the immunoSEQ multiplex PCR assay covering 54 Vbeta and 13 Jbeta segments. PCR amplification bias was corrected by using a synthetic template baseline for primer optimization and computational correction. In the paper's pipeline: Reads were annotated to V, D and J genes per IMGT and analyzed with immunoSEQ Analyzer, keeping only productive sequences. Clonality was computed as one minus Shannon entropy normalized by log2 of the number of productive unique sequences. Public and private clones were assessed among the 100 most prevalent clones of each patient and control. A clone was defined as Susac-specific if it was absent from the healthy and MS cohorts, from some 980 published viral clones and from other ImmuneACCESS disease sequences. In-frame beta chains were kept once TCRdb had trimmed the public reads at Q25 with fastp and called clones with MiXCR. Identical CDR3 protein sequences are pooled into one entry, listed with their most common genes and DNA. TCRdb, not the original authors, processed these V and J calls. The sample yields 85,000 to 130,000 distinct CDR3 sequences; approximately 94% were counted once. The top ten hold over 0.35% of the sample.

Findings and caveats that apply to the study as a whole: More than 15 Susac-specific public clones were identified in the total CD8+ repertoire, and four to six Susac-specific public clones were identified in the CD8+ TEMRA repertoire. The study acknowledged that relatively few individuals were included in the TCR sequencing and HLA analysis. Clonal expansion was observed in Susac syndrome CD8+ repertoires, with the highest expansion in CD8+ TEMRA cells and greater expansion in clinically active than in remitting patients.

This clonotype appeared once. Its antigen specificity is not known. Base qualities are not recorded, but no much larger clone differs from it by a single base. A lone read offers only weak evidence. What was sequenced was CD8+ T cells from PBMCs. The TCR comes from a human donor with Susac syndrome.

The sequenced DNA: TGTGCCAGCAGTGACTCCTACTACGAGCAGTACTTC. This translates into CASSDSYYEQYF. The rearranged chain carries TRBV6-1 and TRBJ2-7, with the identity of the D gene unclear. The CDR3 starts with the cysteine, ends with the phenylalanine, and has 12 residues. The read is trimmed to its CDR3 DNA, 36 bases read in frame from base 1. From a lookup of the germline V gene, CDR1 and CDR2 are MNHNS and SASEGT. V is cut by 3 bases and J by 3 bases, and the space between the germline ends is 6 bases.